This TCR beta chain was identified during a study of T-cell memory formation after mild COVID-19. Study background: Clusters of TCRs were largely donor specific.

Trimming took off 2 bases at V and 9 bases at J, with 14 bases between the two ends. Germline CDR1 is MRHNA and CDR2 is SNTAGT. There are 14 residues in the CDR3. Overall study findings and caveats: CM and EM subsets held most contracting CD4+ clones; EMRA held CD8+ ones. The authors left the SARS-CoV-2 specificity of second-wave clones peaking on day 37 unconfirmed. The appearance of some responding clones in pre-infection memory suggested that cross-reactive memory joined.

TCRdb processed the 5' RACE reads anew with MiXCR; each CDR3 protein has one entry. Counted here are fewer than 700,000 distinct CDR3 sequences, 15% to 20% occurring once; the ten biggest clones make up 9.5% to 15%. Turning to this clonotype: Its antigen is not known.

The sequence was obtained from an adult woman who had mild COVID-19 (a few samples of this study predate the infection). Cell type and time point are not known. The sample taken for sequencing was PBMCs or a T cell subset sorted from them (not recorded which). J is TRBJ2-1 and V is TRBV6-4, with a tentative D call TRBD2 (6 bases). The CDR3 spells CASSDPGDSSEQFF. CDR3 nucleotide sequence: TGTGCCAGCAGTGACCCGGGGGACTCCTCTGAGCAGTTCTTC.